These T cell receptor beta chains were read from a single sample in a study of beta chain features in type 1 diabetes. Sequencing used immunoSEQ multiplex PCR; TCRdb keeps in-frame clones, though not all of them. The data hold 350,000 or so clones, with about 18% observed a single time. Sequencing was carried out using naive CD4+ T cells from blood. Receptors were obtained from a woman younger than 35 in good health. Both conserved end residues are trimmed from each CDR3.

j_call	v_call	cdr3_aa
TRBJ2-1	TRBV6-5	ASSYGRIDQQF
TRBJ2-3	TRBV20-1	SATGENTQY
TRBJ2-5	TRBV5-1	ASSPTSRETQY
TRBJ2-3	TRBV12-5	ASGLVGVDTQY
TRBJ1-1	TRBV7-3	ASSPGGRQKAF
TRBJ2-1	TRBV11-2	ASSVGQEYNEQF
TRBJ2-1	TRBV13	ASSSGTNHNEQF
TRBJ2-5	TRBV10-1	ASSGTGETQY
TRBJ2-3	TRBV7-3	ASSSTGLAGVNTQY
TRBJ2-1	TRBV30	AWSVLADNEQF
TRBJ2-7	TRBV9	ASSAQGYSSYEQY
TRBJ1-1	TRBV30	AWGQGRTEAF
TRBJ2-1	TRBV5-1	ASSPQDRPYNEQF
TRBJ1-2	TRBV7-2	ASSLASGRIDYGYT
TRBJ2-1	TRBV29-1	SAPLRLAGVAKNEQF
TRBJ2-2	TRBV5-4	ASSLVGGPSGELF
TRBJ2-1	TRBV30	ACRLVRFHYNEQF
TRBJ2-7	TRBV27	ASSSLGVATYEQY
TRBJ1-2	TRBV7-2	ASSLLDSNYGYT
TRBJ1-2	TRBV19	ASQRASTATNYGYT
TRBJ2-2	TRBV25-1	ASSDPSRGARGELF
TRBJ1-2	TRBV23-1	ASSQSIGTGDGYT